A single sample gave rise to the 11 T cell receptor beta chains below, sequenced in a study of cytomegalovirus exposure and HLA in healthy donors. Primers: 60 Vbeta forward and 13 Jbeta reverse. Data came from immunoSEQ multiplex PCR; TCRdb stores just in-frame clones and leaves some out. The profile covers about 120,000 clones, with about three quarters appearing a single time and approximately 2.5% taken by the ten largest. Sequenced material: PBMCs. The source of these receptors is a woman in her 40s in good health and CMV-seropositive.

The chain's CDR3 is CASNRDNSPLHF. The CDR3 nucleotides are TGTGCCAGCAACAGAGACAATTCACCCCTCCACTTT. The V gene is TRBV2, the J gene TRBJ1-6; D remains unclear. With 7 bases removed from V and 7 bases from J, the gap between germline ends came to 8 bases. The length of the CDR3 is 12 residues. Germline V CDR1 and CDR2: SNHLY, FYNNEI. The complete variable domain, with remaining parts taken from reference TRBV2 and TRBJ1-6, reads EPEVTQTPSHQVTQMGQEVILRCVPISNHLYFYWYRQILGQKVEFLVSFYNNEISEKSEIFDDQFSVERPDGSNFTLKIRSTKLEDSAMYFCASNRDNSPLHFGNGTRLTVT.

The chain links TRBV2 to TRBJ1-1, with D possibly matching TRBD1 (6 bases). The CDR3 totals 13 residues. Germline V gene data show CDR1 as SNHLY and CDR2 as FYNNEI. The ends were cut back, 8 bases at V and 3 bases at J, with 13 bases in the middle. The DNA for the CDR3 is TGTGCCAGCGGGCAGAACAGGGACACTGAAGCTTTCTTT. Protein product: CASGQNRDTEAFF.

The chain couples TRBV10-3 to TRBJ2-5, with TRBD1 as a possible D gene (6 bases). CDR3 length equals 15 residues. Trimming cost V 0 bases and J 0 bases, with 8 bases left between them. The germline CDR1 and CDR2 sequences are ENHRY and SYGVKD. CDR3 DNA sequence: TGTGCCATCAGTGAGTCTGGACAGAACCAAGAGACCCAGTACTTC. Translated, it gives CAISESGQNQETQYF.

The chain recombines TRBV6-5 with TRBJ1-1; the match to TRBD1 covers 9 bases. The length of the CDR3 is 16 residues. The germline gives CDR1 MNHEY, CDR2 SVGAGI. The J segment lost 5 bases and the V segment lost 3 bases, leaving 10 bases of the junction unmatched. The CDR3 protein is CASSYRRGQGGTEAFF. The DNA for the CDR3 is TGTGCCAGCAGTTATAGGAGGGGACAGGGTGGGACTGAAGCTTTCTTT.

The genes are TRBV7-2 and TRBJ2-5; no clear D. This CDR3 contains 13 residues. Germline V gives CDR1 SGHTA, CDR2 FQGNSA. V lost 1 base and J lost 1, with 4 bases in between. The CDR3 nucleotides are TGTGCCAGCAGCTTAGGTAGCCAAGAGACCCAGTACTTC. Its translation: CASSLGSQETQYF.

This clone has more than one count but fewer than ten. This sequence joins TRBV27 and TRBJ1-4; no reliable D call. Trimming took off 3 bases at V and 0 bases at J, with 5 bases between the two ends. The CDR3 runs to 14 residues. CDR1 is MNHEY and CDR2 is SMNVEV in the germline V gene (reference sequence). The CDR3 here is CASSFGTTNEKLFF. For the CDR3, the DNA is TGTGCCAGCAGTTTCGGTACAACTAATGAAAAACTGTTTTTT.

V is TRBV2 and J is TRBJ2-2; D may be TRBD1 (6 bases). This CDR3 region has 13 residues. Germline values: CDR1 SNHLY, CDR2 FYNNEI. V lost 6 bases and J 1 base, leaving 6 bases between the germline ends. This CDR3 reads CASRQGNTGELFF. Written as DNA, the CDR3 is TGTGCCAGCAGACAGGGGAACACCGGGGAGCTGTTTTTT.

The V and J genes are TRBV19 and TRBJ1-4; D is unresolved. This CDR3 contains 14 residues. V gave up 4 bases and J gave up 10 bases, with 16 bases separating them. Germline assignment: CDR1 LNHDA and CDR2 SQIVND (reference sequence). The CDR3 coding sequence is TGTGCCAGTAGTAGACCTTACCTCGAGGGAAAACTGTTTTTT. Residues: CASSRPYLEGKLFF.

CDR3 nucleotides: TGTGCCAGCAGCTTCAGCGGGAGAAGGGAGAATGAGCAGTTCTTC. Translated: CASSFSGRRENEQFF. J is TRBJ2-1 and V is TRBV7-9; the match to TRBD2 covers 8 bases. V shed 3 bases and J 7 bases; nucleotides not matched to a gene: 8. Germline CDR1 is SEHNR and CDR2 is FQNEAQ (reference sequence). This CDR3 has 15 residues.

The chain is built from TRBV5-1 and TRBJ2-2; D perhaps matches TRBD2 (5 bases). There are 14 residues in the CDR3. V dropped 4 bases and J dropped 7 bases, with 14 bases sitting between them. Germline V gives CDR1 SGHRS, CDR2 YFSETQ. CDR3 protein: CASSANTGNGELFF. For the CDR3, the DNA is TGCGCCAGCAGCGCGAACACGGGAAACGGGGAGCTGTTTTTT.

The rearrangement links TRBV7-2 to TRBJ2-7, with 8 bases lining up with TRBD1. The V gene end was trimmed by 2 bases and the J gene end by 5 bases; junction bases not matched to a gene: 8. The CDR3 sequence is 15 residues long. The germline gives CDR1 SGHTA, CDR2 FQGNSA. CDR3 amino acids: CASSLNHRGWDEQYF. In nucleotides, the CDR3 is TGTGCCAGCAGCTTAAACCACAGGGGGTGGGACGAGCAGTACTTC.